The 14 T cell receptor beta chains below all came from one sample that was sequenced in a study of blood T cell repertoires in COVID-19. Data came from immunoSEQ multiplex PCR; TCRdb stores just in-frame clones and leaves some out. This table holds fewer than 250,000 clones, roughly 89% found once. The sequencing sample was made of PBMCs or T cells enriched from blood (not recorded which). Source of these receptors: a woman between 35 and 50 years old who had recovered from COVID-19.

The CDR3 here is CASSVDRGDSYEQYF. In nucleotides, the CDR3 is TGTGCCAGCAGTGTGGACAGGGGCGACTCCTACGAGCAGTACTTC. V is TRBV2 and J is TRBJ2-7, with TRBD1 identical over 9 bases. CDR3 size: 15 residues. Germline trimming cut 4 bases from V and 0 bases from J; bases unmatched to any gene: 4. The germline gives CDR1 SNHLY, CDR2 FYNNEI.

This clone is a singleton in its sample. The gene calls are TRBV24-1 and TRBJ1-2; no reliable D call. There are 13 residues in the CDR3. V was shortened by 5 bases and J by 2 bases, with 8 bases between the two germline ends. Germline CDR1 KGHDR, CDR2 SFDVKD. The DNA of the CDR3 is TGTGCCACCAGTGGAGGTCCGAACTATGGCTACACCTTC. It encodes CATSGGPNYGYTF.

This clone was seen a few times. The chain recombines TRBV7-6 with TRBJ1-5; no clear D gene. The ends were cut back, 1 base at V and 4 bases at J, with 11 bases in the middle. There are 15 residues in the CDR3. Germline V lookup: CDR1 SGHVS, CDR2 FNYEAQ. The CDR3 reads CASSLGGGWNQPQHF. The CDR3 bases are TGTGCCAGCAGCTTAGGTGGAGGGTGGAATCAGCCCCAGCATTTT.

The V and J genes are TRBV28 and TRBJ1-6, with D uncertain. The V gene lost 2 bases and the J gene lost 0 bases, with 8 bases spanning the gap. Germline CDR1 is MDHEN and CDR2 is SYDVKM. This CDR3 comprises 16 residues. The CDR3 DNA is TGTGCCAGCAGTTTAGCCGAGGGCTCCTATAATTCACCCCTCCACTTT. It encodes CASSLAEGSYNSPLHF.

This rearrangement joins TRBV6-5 to TRBJ1-5; 8 positions agree with TRBD1. The CDR3 totals 14 residues. Germline CDR1 reads MNHEY; CDR2 reads SVGAGI. With V trimmed by 8 bases and J by 9 bases, 12 bases remained unmatched. In DNA form, the CDR3 reads TGTGCCAGCTCGGACAGGGCCGGGAATTGGCCCCAGCATTTT. Its translation is CASSDRAGNWPQHF.

This chain connects TRBV3-1 (or the pseudogene TRBV3-2) to TRBJ1-4; D may be TRBD1 (6 bases). The CDR3 is 13 residues long. V was cut by 2 bases and J by 5 bases, with 6 bases left in between. Germline CDR1 and CDR2: LGHDT and YNNKEL (reference sequence). The CDR3 sequence is CASSQRGNEKLFF. CDR3 bases: TGTGCCAGCAGCCAAAGGGGGAATGAAAAACTGTTTTTT.

The J gene is TRBJ2-7, the V gene TRBV10-1; the match to TRBD2 covers 8 bases. This CDR3 spans 15 amino acids. The germline gives CDR1 WNHNN, CDR2 SYGVQD (reference sequence). V lost 7 bases and J lost 2; bases outside the gene matches: 10. CDR3 in amino acids: CASMASGPGAYEQYF. CDR3 DNA sequence: TGCGCCAGCATGGCTAGCGGGCCGGGGGCCTACGAGCAGTACTTC.

This chain links TRBV4-1 with TRBJ2-1, with D maybe TRBD2 (5 bases). The germline V gene encodes CDR1 MGHRA and CDR2 YSYEKL. This CDR3 comprises 15 residues. V lost 4 bases and J 6 bases, leaving 16 bases between the germline ends. This CDR3 reads CASSPRALGGNEQFF. In nucleotides, the CDR3 is TGCGCCAGCAGCCCGAGGGCACTCGGTGGCAATGAGCAGTTCTTC.

The gene calls are TRBV6-5 and TRBJ2-1, with 7 positions matching TRBD2. The V segment lost 6 bases and the J segment 7 bases; nucleotides outside the gene matches: 12. Per germline, CDR1 MNHEY and CDR2 SVGAGI. This CDR3 contains 15 residues. The CDR3 here is CASRYQAGRLNEQFF. The CDR3, as DNA: TGTGCCAGCAGATACCAAGCGGGACGGTTGAATGAGCAGTTCTTC.

The V call is TRBV19, the J call TRBJ2-5, with 11 nucleotides matching TRBD1. The V and J ends lost 4 bases and 5 bases, in that order; junction bases with no gene match: 6. There are 15 residues in the CDR3. The germline V gene encodes CDR1 LNHDA and CDR2 SQIVND (reference sequence). The chain's CDR3 is CASSRRTGGSETQYF. Written as DNA, the CDR3 is TGTGCCAGTAGTAGACGGACAGGGGGCTCGGAGACCCAGTACTTC.

This clone was recorded once. V gene TRBV28 combines with J gene TRBJ1-4; weak D call: TRBD1 (5 bases). Trimming took 5 bases from V and 0 from J, leaving 16 bases between them. From germline, CDR1 is MDHEN and CDR2 SYDVKM. The CDR3 consists of 17 residues. The CDR3 here is CASSTPTGVATNEKLFF. As DNA, the CDR3 is TGTGCCAGCAGTACGCCCACAGGAGTTGCAACTAATGAAAAACTGTTTTTT. The full variable domain, its missing parts supplied by reference TRBV28 and TRBJ1-4, is DVKVTQSSRYLVKRTGEKVFLECVQDMDHENMFWYRQDPGLGLRLIYFSYDVKMKEKGDIPEGYSVSREKKERFSLILESASTNQTSMYLCASSTPTGVATNEKLFFGSGTQLSVL.

In DNA, the CDR3 is TGTGCCAGCAGGACAGGTCCAAACTATGGCTACACCTTC. Its protein product is CASRTGPNYGYTF. V gene TRBV3-1 (or the pseudogene TRBV3-2) combines with J gene TRBJ1-2; D is perhaps TRBD1 (6 bases). Trimming took 6 bases from V and 2 from J, leaving 10 bases between them. CDR1 LGHDT and CDR2 YNNKEL come from the germline V gene (reference sequence). The CDR3 is made up of 13 amino acids.

This chain uses TRBV5-5 with TRBJ1-4, with D unclear. Trimming left V 0 bases short and J 5 bases short, with 8 bases between. CDR3 length equals 14 residues. CDR1 SGHKS and CDR2 YYEKEE come from the germline V gene (reference sequence). The CDR3 sequence: CASSLAGRNEKLFF. In DNA form, the CDR3 reads TGTGCCAGCAGCTTGGCGGGGAGGAATGAAAAACTGTTTTTT.

This chain connects TRBV30 to TRBJ2-1, with 13 bases fitting TRBD2. The V gene end was trimmed by 4 bases and the J gene end by 5 bases; junction bases not matched to a gene: 2. There are 14 residues in the CDR3. Germline CDR1 reads GTSNPN; CDR2 reads SVGIG (reference sequence). This CDR3 reads CAWNGLAGDNEQFF. The DNA for the CDR3 is TGTGCCTGGAATGGACTAGCGGGGGACAATGAGCAGTTCTTC. Supplemented by reference TRBV30 and TRBJ2-1, the full variable domain reads SQTIHQWPATLVQPVGSPLSLECTVEGTSNPNLYWYRQAAGRGLQLLFYSVGIGQISSEVPQNLSASRPQDRQFILSSKKLLLSDSGFYLCAWNGLAGDNEQFFGPGTRLTVL.